This T cell receptor (beta chain) comes out of a study of cytomegalovirus exposure and HLA in healthy donors. Notes on the study in general: Differences between HLA loci emerged in a later analysis of TCR association rates, with DRB1 most and HLA-C fewest.

Note on this clone: Its antigen remains unidentified.

Germline assignment: CDR1 GTSNPN and CDR2 SVGIG (reference sequence). CDR3 length equals 19 residues. With 60 Vbeta and 13 Jbeta primers, the PCR was carried out. TCRdb's copy holds only in-frame clones and misses some; the assay was immunoSEQ multiplex PCR. The sample carries around 130,000 clones, more than 80% recorded once. Sequencing input: PBMCs. The sequence was collected from a woman aged 35 to 49 in good health and CMV-seropositive. The gene calls are TRBV30 and TRBJ2-5, with D perhaps matching TRBD2 (5 bases). Judging by the DNA end, TRBJ2-7 fits better; the J call may be wrong. The CDR3 DNA reads as TGTGCCTGGAGTGTGGAGGTCCGATCGAACAGTCTGAGCTCCTACGAGCAGTACTTC. Its protein product is CAWSVEVRSNSLSSYEQYF.